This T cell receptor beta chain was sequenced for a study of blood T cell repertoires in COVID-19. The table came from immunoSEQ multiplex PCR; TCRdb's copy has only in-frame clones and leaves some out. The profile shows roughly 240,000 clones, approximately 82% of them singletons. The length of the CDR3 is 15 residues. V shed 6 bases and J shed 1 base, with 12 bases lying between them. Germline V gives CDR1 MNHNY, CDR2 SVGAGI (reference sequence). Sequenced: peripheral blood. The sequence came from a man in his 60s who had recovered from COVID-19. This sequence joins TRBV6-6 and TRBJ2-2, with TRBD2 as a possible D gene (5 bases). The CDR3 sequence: CASRTELGNTGELFF. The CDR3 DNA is TGTGCCAGCAGGACCGAACTAGGGAACACCGGGGAGCTGTTTTTT.